This is a list of T cell receptor beta chains from one sample in a study of cytomegalovirus exposure and HLA in healthy donors. The assay was immunoSEQ multiplex PCR, and TCRdb's table has in-frame clones only and misses some. The profile shows 110,000 or so clones, 67% of them singletons. The sample was PBMCs. The receptors here all came from a man younger than 35 in good health and CMV-seropositive. CDR3s include the opening cysteine and the closing phenylalanine or tryptophan. Each record gives: CDR3 protein, J gene, clone size, V gene. Only some rows state a clone size, as once, few, many or a class for expanded clones.

CDR3 protein: CASSLAPSGDGETQYF; J gene: TRBJ2-5; clone size: -; V gene: TRBV5-1
CDR3 protein: CASSQDRQGKDSPLHF; J gene: TRBJ1-6; clone size: -; V gene: TRBV4-2
CDR3 protein: CASSLGGLAVPSNEQFF; J gene: TRBJ2-1; clone size: -; V gene: TRBV7-9
CDR3 protein: CASSIDGGATDTQYF; J gene: TRBJ2-3; clone size: -; V gene: TRBV6-4
CDR3 protein: CATGQGAELFF; J gene: TRBJ2-2; clone size: few; V gene: TRBV27
CDR3 protein: CASSLITLGGAEGYTF; J gene: TRBJ1-2; clone size: -; V gene: TRBV28
CDR3 protein: CASSQKGQGNWELFF; J gene: TRBJ2-2; clone size: -; V gene: TRBV11-2
CDR3 protein: CASSPRGGNTEAFF; J gene: TRBJ1-1; clone size: -; V gene: TRBV18
CDR3 protein: CASSVPRGVDQPQHF; J gene: TRBJ1-5; clone size: once; V gene: TRBV2
CDR3 protein: CASSGIEADF; J gene: TRBJ1-1; clone size: -; V gene: TRBV7-9
CDR3 protein: CASSENTMSYNEQFF; J gene: TRBJ2-1; clone size: -; V gene: TRBV6-1
CDR3 protein: CASSLGGNRGSPEAFF; J gene: TRBJ1-1; clone size: -; V gene: TRBV5-4
CDR3 protein: CASSPRTSGDNEQFF; J gene: TRBJ2-1; clone size: -; V gene: TRBV18
CDR3 protein: CASSLFGDSTPYNYGYTF; J gene: TRBJ1-2; clone size: few; V gene: TRBV5-6
CDR3 protein: CARSLAGVPTLNTEAFF; J gene: TRBJ1-1; clone size: -; V gene: TRBV5-3
CDR3 protein: CSVVVRGSGNTIYF; J gene: TRBJ1-3; clone size: few; V gene: TRBV29-1
CDR3 protein: CASSAGLAEETQYF; J gene: TRBJ2-5; clone size: -; V gene: TRBV9
CDR3 protein: CASRKGDPYNSPLHF; J gene: TRBJ1-6; clone size: -; V gene: TRBV5-1
CDR3 protein: CATAGLAGFQETQYF; J gene: TRBJ2-5; clone size: -; V gene: TRBV6-6
CDR3 protein: CASSFRSGGQGYGYTF; J gene: TRBJ1-2; clone size: -; V gene: TRBV9
CDR3 protein: CSVVRDTKDLYEQYF; J gene: TRBJ2-7; clone size: -; V gene: TRBV29-1
CDR3 protein: CASSLGAGQGGTEAFF; J gene: TRBJ1-1; clone size: -; V gene: TRBV5-1
CDR3 protein: CASTPLGHNNSPLHF; J gene: TRBJ1-6; clone size: -; V gene: TRBV6-5
CDR3 protein: CASSWDRSSYNEQFF; J gene: TRBJ2-1; clone size: few; V gene: TRBV7-2
CDR3 protein: CASSFRGQVSPLHF; J gene: TRBJ1-6; clone size: -; V gene: TRBV28
CDR3 protein: CASSPRDTSTDTQYF; J gene: TRBJ2-3; clone size: -; V gene: TRBV5-1
CDR3 protein: CATLRGQKETQYF; J gene: TRBJ2-5; clone size: few; V gene: TRBV15
CDR3 protein: CASSFDTDDNEKLFF; J gene: TRBJ1-4; clone size: few; V gene: TRBV5-1
CDR3 protein: CASSPQGGGSYEQYF; J gene: TRBJ2-7; clone size: -; V gene: TRBV18